This T cell receptor (beta chain) is from a study of OX40 agonist ivuxolimab in advanced cancers. About the study: The patients received ivuxolimab by intravenous route every 2 weeks at 0.01 to 10 mg/kg. Study findings and constraints: The antigens recognized by the expanded peripheral T cells, that is their antigen specificity, were not determined.

Between the trimmed V and J ends, which lost 6 bases and 8 bases, there was a span of 16 bases. Per germline, CDR1 SNHLY and CDR2 FYNNEI. The CDR3 spans 14 residues. Blood sampling took place at baseline, cycle 4 day 1, and cycle 7 day 1. Generated by immunoSEQ multiplex PCR, the TCRdb table keeps only in-frame clones and is missing some. The data hold fewer than 50,000 clones, with 80% to 95% observed a single time. On this clone: Antigen: not known.

The chain carries TRBV2 and TRBJ2-2, with D possibly being TRBD1 (6 bases). The receptor was isolated from an adult with an advanced solid tumor such as melanoma, head and neck, liver or kidney cancer. Sequencing was performed on CD4+ or CD8+ T cells sorted from blood, taken in a trial of the OX40 agonist ivuxolimab. The CDR3 region has the DNA TGTGCCAGCAGGGGACACCATATGCCGGGGGAGCTGTTTTTT. This codes for CASRGHHMPGELFF.